Listed below are T cell receptor beta chains from one sample, sequenced in a study of T cells after yellow fever vaccination. Each CDR3 protein gets one entry after TCRdb re-called the 5' RACE reads with MiXCR. The data hold under 600,000 distinct CDR3 sequences, with less than 25% observed a single time. The specimen comprised PBMCs, sampled around 3 weeks after the first yellow fever vaccination. These receptors were collected from a man between 18 and 35 years old who received the YFV17D yellow fever vaccine. Both conserved end residues are part of each CDR3. D genes are given only for firm matches. Expanded clones are given a class, and other clones once, few, many or no size at all.

j_call clone_size d_call v_call cdr3_aa cdr3_nt
TRBJ1-6 . . TRBV7-9 CASSGTKPLHF TGTGCCAGCAGCGGAACGAAACCCCTCCACTTT
TRBJ2-2 . . TRBV7-6 CASSLRPENTGELFF TGTGCCAGCAGCTTACGACCCGAGAACACCGGGGAGCTGTTTTTT
TRBJ2-5 . . TRBV4-3 CASSRRNAQETQYF TGCGCCAGCAGCCGGCGGAATGCGCAAGAGACCCAGTACTTC
TRBJ2-1 few . TRBV7-2 CASSLTGREINEQFF TGTGCCAGCAGCTTGACCGGACGTGAGATCAATGAGCAGTTCTTC
TRBJ1-2 . TRBD1 TRBV29-1 CSVEDRGAHGYTF TGCAGCGTTGAAGACAGGGGGGCCCATGGCTACACCTTC
TRBJ1-5 . . TRBV11-2 CASSLGRGGQPQHF TGTGCCAGCAGCTTAGGCAGGGGAGGTCAGCCCCAGCATTTT
TRBJ2-5 . . TRBV2 CASSELNEETQYF TGTGCCAGCAGTGAACTTAACGAAGAGACCCAGTACTTC
TRBJ2-3 . TRBD2 TRBV27 CASSSRPGLAPDTQYF TGTGCCAGCAGTTCTCGCCCGGGACTAGCCCCAGATACGCAGTATTTT
TRBJ2-2 few . TRBV11-3 CASSSRPGELFF TGTGCCAGCAGCTCTAGACCCGGGGAGCTGTTTTTT
TRBJ1-5 . . TRBV4-1 CASSDTWGNQPQHF TGCGCCAGCAGCGACACCTGGGGCAATCAGCCCCAGCATTTT
TRBJ2-5 . . TRBV5-1 CASSFGGTQGETQYF TGCGCCAGCAGCTTCGGGGGGACTCAGGGGGAGACCCAGTACTTC
TRBJ2-3 . . TRBV9 CASSGSSEAADTQYF TGTGCCAGCAGCGGTTCCAGCGAGGCTGCAGATACGCAGTATTTT
TRBJ2-2 . . TRBV7-2 CASSARQGLYTGELFF TGTGCCAGCAGCGCCCGACAGGGACTTTACACCGGGGAGCTGTTTTTT
TRBJ1-5 few TRBD1 TRBV5-5 CASSPGGGRPQHF TGTGCCAGCAGCCCAGGGGGGGGGCGGCCCCAGCATTTT
TRBJ2-1 . TRBD1 TRBV29-1 CSVERDRAFEQFF TGCAGCGTCGAAAGGGACAGGGCGTTTGAGCAGTTCTTC
TRBJ2-5 . . TRBV30 CAWSVSFKETQYF TGTGCCTGGAGTGTATCCTTTAAAGAGACCCAGTACTTC
TRBJ1-5 . . TRBV12-3/TRBV12-4 CASSLADYSNQPQHF TGTGCCAGCAGTTTAGCCGACTATAGCAATCAGCCCCAGCATTTT
TRBJ2-1 few TRBD1 TRBV5-4 CASTAPTGSGNEQFF TGTGCCAGCACCGCCCCGACAGGGAGCGGCAATGAGCAGTTCTTC
TRBJ1-4 . TRBD1 TRBV18 CASSPAYRGGEKLFF TGTGCCAGCTCACCAGCTTACAGGGGAGGAGAAAAACTGTTTTTT
TRBJ2-1 . . TRBV20-1 CSANDALRDEQFF TGCAGTGCTAACGACGCGCTCCGCGATGAGCAGTTCTTC
TRBJ2-5 once . TRBV7-9 CASSYAGAGSGTQYF TGTGCCAGCAGCTACGCTGGTGCGGGGTCAGGGACCCAGTACTTC
TRBJ2-4 . . TRBV6-2/TRBV6-3 CASRLIMENIQYF TGTGCCAGCAGGCTAATAATGGAAAACATTCAGTACTTC
TRBJ2-5 . TRBD1 TRBV15 CATSTPGGWQETQYF TGTGCCACCAGCACACCAGGGGGTTGGCAAGAGACCCAGTACTTC
TRBJ2-1 few TRBD2 TRBV7-2 CASSSEGLAGLEQFF TGTGCCAGCAGCTCCGAGGGGCTAGCGGGGCTTGAGCAGTTCTTC
TRBJ2-7 few TRBD1 TRBV20-1 CSATAPGQGTYEQYF TGCAGTGCTACCGCACCGGGACAGGGGACTTACGAGCAGTACTTC
TRBJ1-2 . . TRBV12-3/TRBV12-4 CASSFRQYYTF TGTGCCAGCAGTTTTAGACAGTACTACACCTTC
TRBJ2-2 . . TRBV20-1 CSARDFLTGELFF TGCAGTGCTAGGGACTTCCTCACCGGGGAGCTGTTTTTT
TRBJ2-7 few TRBD1 TRBV2 CASNGQGAIYEQYF TGTGCCAGCAATGGACAGGGGGCTATCTACGAGCAGTACTTC
TRBJ1-1 . . TRBV2 CASAAGGNTEAFF TGTGCCAGCGCGGCGGGGGGGAACACTGAAGCTTTCTTT
TRBJ2-2 many . TRBV7-6 CASSISGSGTGELFF TGTGCCAGCAGCATTTCGGGCTCGGGGACCGGGGAGCTGTTTTTT
TRBJ1-2 once TRBD1 TRBV20-1 CSAPPRDRTFSNYGYTF TGCAGTGCTCCACCCCGGGACAGGACCTTTTCTAACTATGGCTACACCTTC
TRBJ2-3 few . TRBV7-3 CASSWGPRTDTQYF TGTGCCAGCAGCTGGGGACCCCGCACAGATACGCAGTATTTT
TRBJ1-1 . . TRBV7-9 CASSPASTIEAFF TGTGCCAGCAGCCCTGCCTCTACTATAGAAGCTTTCTTT
TRBJ2-1 few TRBD2 TRBV7-2 CASSRAGGPRNEQFF TGTGCCAGCAGCCGGGCGGGGGGGCCCCGTAATGAGCAGTTCTTC
TRBJ2-2 . . TRBV15 CATSTRDRELFF TGTGCCACCAGCACAAGAGACCGGGAGCTGTTTTTT
TRBJ1-4 . . TRBV6-2/TRBV6-3 CASTHIGGSDGTNEKLFF TGTGCCAGCACCCACATCGGGGGCTCAGATGGGACTAATGAAAAACTGTTTTTT
TRBJ2-5 . TRBD2 TRBV4-3 CASSQDVAGNQETQYF TGCGCCAGCAGCCAAGACGTAGCGGGGAATCAAGAGACCCAGTACTTC
TRBJ2-3 . . TRBV12-3/TRBV12-4 CASSPGPADTQYF TGTGCCAGCAGTCCAGGACCGGCAGATACGCAGTATTTT
TRBJ2-2 . TRBD1 TRBV5-6 CASSPTGQGAPGELFF TGTGCCAGCAGCCCGACGGGACAGGGGGCACCCGGGGAGCTGTTTTTT
TRBJ2-5 . TRBD1 TRBV27 CASSPHRGLRETQYF TGTGCCAGCAGTCCCCACAGGGGTCTTCGGGAGACCCAGTACTTC
TRBJ1-2 . . TRBV9 CASSVGGAGAGYTF TGTGCCAGCAGCGTAGGTGGGGCAGGTGCTGGCTACACCTTC
TRBJ1-4 . . TRBV6-1 CASSEIRGRVGEKLFF TGTGCCAGCAGTGAAATCCGGGGCAGGGTGGGAGAAAAACTGTTTTTT
TRBJ2-2 few . TRBV7-6 CASSLGGRPAGELFF TGTGCCAGCAGCTTAGGGGGACGGCCAGCCGGGGAGCTGTTTTTT
TRBJ2-1 . . TRBV30 CAWSGGFSEQFF TGTGCCTGGAGTGGGGGGTTCTCGGAGCAGTTCTTC
TRBJ1-2 . TRBD1 TRBV18 CASSPSGTEYGYTF TGTGCCAGCTCACCCAGCGGGACAGAGTATGGCTACACCTTC
TRBJ2-3 . . TRBV10-3 CAISDWSEGPGGGKQYF TGTGCCATCAGTGATTGGTCAGAGGGCCCCGGGGGAGGCAAGCAGTATTTT
TRBJ2-5 few . TRBV7-3 CASSSTPRGSQETQYF TGTGCCAGCAGCTCCACACCCAGGGGATCCCAAGAGACCCAGTACTTC
TRBJ2-5 . . TRBV6-1 CASTEIGAQETQYF TGTGCCAGCACTGAGATCGGAGCCCAAGAGACCCAGTACTTC
TRBJ2-5 few . TRBV5-1 CASSELGKETQYF TGCGCCAGCAGCGAACTAGGAAAAGAGACCCAGTACTTC
TRBJ1-1 many TRBD1 TRBV29-1 CSAGTGLGEAFF TGCAGCGCTGGGACAGGCTTGGGGGAAGCTTTCTTT